A selection of T cell receptor beta chains follows, all from one sample in a study of breast tumors, draining lymph nodes, adjacent tissues. TCRdb used MiXCR to reprocess the multiplex PCR reads, holding one entry per CDR3 protein. The sample comprises 150,000 to 200,000 distinct CDR3 sequences, roughly 31% of which are singletons, and more than 4% rests with the top ten. Input material: axillary lymph node tissue. The origin of the receptors is a female donor with breast cancer. Some clones in this sample may be carry-over from other donors' samples. CDR3s leave out the opening cysteine and the closing phenylalanine or tryptophan.

J gene: TRBJ2-3
V gene: TRBV20-1
CDR3 protein: SARTDPDPTDTQY

J gene: TRBJ2-1
V gene: TRBV20-1
CDR3 protein: SARPRNEQF

J gene: TRBJ1-1
V gene: TRBV7-2
CDR3 protein: ASGQDTGQKNTEAF

J gene: TRBJ2-1
V gene: TRBV5-8
CDR3 protein: ASSATSEGYNEQF

J gene: TRBJ1-2
V gene: TRBV2
CDR3 protein: ASSGFNGGPRDYGFT

J gene: TRBJ2-2
V gene: TRBV5-1
CDR3 protein: ASSPSTGVNTGELF

J gene: TRBJ2-4
V gene: TRBV28
CDR3 protein: ASSIIRQGADIQY

J gene: TRBJ1-3
V gene: TRBV30
CDR3 protein: AWSVPGLSTGNTMY

J gene: TRBJ2-5
V gene: TRBV2
CDR3 protein: ASSEVGGAGTQY

J gene: TRBJ2-2
V gene: TRBV15
CDR3 protein: ASSRAGRTGELF

J gene: TRBJ2-2
V gene: TRBV3-1
CDR3 protein: ASSPTWRRTGELF

J gene: TRBJ2-7
V gene: TRBV30
CDR3 protein: ASHLQGRVYEQY

J gene: TRBJ2-5
V gene: TRBV6-5
CDR3 protein: ASSPTGLRGGYIETQY

J gene: TRBJ2-3
V gene: TRBV6-5
CDR3 protein: ASSRGRDTQY

J gene: TRBJ1-2
V gene: TRBV5-8
CDR3 protein: ASSLEGQGAGYT

J gene: TRBJ1-6
V gene: TRBV5-6
CDR3 protein: ASSLGGQVGSPLH

J gene: TRBJ2-1
V gene: TRBV15
CDR3 protein: ATSTSSRGYNEQF

J gene: TRBJ1-6
V gene: TRBV20-1
CDR3 protein: SAGQGASPLH

J gene: TRBJ2-7
V gene: TRBV20-1
CDR3 protein: SALRDRDYSYEQY

J gene: TRBJ2-2
V gene: TRBV7-2
CDR3 protein: ASSKRQGRITGELF

J gene: TRBJ1-4
V gene: TRBV27
CDR3 protein: ASSSRPNEKLF

J gene: TRBJ2-5
V gene: TRBV20-1
CDR3 protein: SASAGQGQTQY

J gene: TRBJ2-7
V gene: TRBV10-3
CDR3 protein: AIGDGTSGYEQY

J gene: TRBJ1-4
V gene: TRBV7-6
CDR3 protein: ASPLQNTGEKLF

J gene: TRBJ1-1
V gene: TRBV11-2
CDR3 protein: ASSFRGITEAF

J gene: TRBJ1-6
V gene: TRBV20-1
CDR3 protein: SAPSRQAYNSPLH

J gene: TRBJ2-6
V gene: TRBV5-1
CDR3 protein: ASSPDSTGANVLT

J gene: TRBJ1-5
V gene: TRBV7-8
CDR3 protein: ASSRDSTNQPQH

J gene: TRBJ2-5
V gene: TRBV7-8
CDR3 protein: ASSKGGLAGSQETQY

J gene: TRBJ1-4
V gene: TRBV20-1
CDR3 protein: SATGAGGEKPF

J gene: TRBJ2-2
V gene: TRBV28
CDR3 protein: ASSSWTGGTTGELF

J gene: TRBJ2-3
V gene: TRBV9
CDR3 protein: ASSVGGLALGEQY

J gene: TRBJ2-7
V gene: TRBV10-1
CDR3 protein: ASSESIWGSNEQY

J gene: TRBJ1-3
V gene: TRBV3-1
CDR3 protein: ASSQVGALGGNTIY

J gene: TRBJ2-7
V gene: TRBV28
CDR3 protein: ASSLDGSSYEQY

J gene: TRBJ2-1
V gene: TRBV18
CDR3 protein: ASSPQRGDNEQF

J gene: TRBJ2-1
V gene: TRBV24-1
CDR3 protein: ATSAISGRGSYNEQF

J gene: TRBJ2-3
V gene: TRBV28
CDR3 protein: ASSLSLAGERDTQY

J gene: TRBJ1-3
V gene: TRBV6-5
CDR3 protein: ASSYGDSGNTIY

J gene: TRBJ1-4
V gene: TRBV7-9
CDR3 protein: ACCGFTTTNEKLF

J gene: TRBJ1-3
V gene: TRBV7-9
CDR3 protein: ASSYRGGSGNTIY

J gene: TRBJ2-5
V gene: TRBV7-2
CDR3 protein: ASSLAFMETQY

J gene: TRBJ1-1
V gene: TRBV7-2
CDR3 protein: ASSLQGAQEAF

J gene: TRBJ1-1
V gene: TRBV5-8
CDR3 protein: ASSKEGRTLNTEAF

J gene: TRBJ1-5
V gene: TRBV20-1
CDR3 protein: SAREGVSNQPQH

J gene: TRBJ2-1
V gene: TRBV19
CDR3 protein: ASNLAGVPGGEQF

J gene: TRBJ2-2
V gene: TRBV7-2
CDR3 protein: ASSSSAGANTGELF

J gene: TRBJ2-3
V gene: TRBV10-3
CDR3 protein: AIPGPYSSISSGVDTQY

J gene: TRBJ2-1
V gene: TRBV27
CDR3 protein: ASSVGLAGSSYNEQF

J gene: TRBJ2-1
V gene: TRBV7-2
CDR3 protein: ASSLGAGANEQF

J gene: TRBJ1-1
V gene: TRBV18
CDR3 protein: ASSPSVRNTEAF

J gene: TRBJ1-5
V gene: TRBV6-1
CDR3 protein: ASRRDFTQPQH

J gene: TRBJ2-7
V gene: TRBV27
CDR3 protein: ATSSGTASYEQY

J gene: TRBJ1-2
V gene: TRBV7-2
CDR3 protein: ASSLPGADGCT

J gene: TRBJ1-1
V gene: TRBV7-7
CDR3 protein: ASSLAWDTEAF

J gene: TRBJ1-5
V gene: TRBV20-1
CDR3 protein: SARDEREAGQPQH

J gene: TRBJ2-3
V gene: TRBV9
CDR3 protein: ASGSGSKTDTQY

J gene: TRBJ1-6
V gene: TRBV20-1
CDR3 protein: SATRLVSGGIWSPLH